Shown below are 16 T cell receptor beta chains from a single sample sequenced in a study of OX40 agonist ivuxolimab in advanced cancers. Measured with immunoSEQ multiplex PCR; TCRdb has only the in-frame clones, and not every one. The sample yields roughly 71,000 clones, 80% to 90% seen once. This sample comprised CD4+ or CD8+ T cells sorted from blood, obtained in a trial of the OX40 agonist ivuxolimab. All receptors come from an adult with an advanced solid tumor such as melanoma, head and neck, liver or kidney cancer.

The V and J genes are TRBV29-1 and TRBJ2-7, with D perhaps being TRBD1 or TRBD2 (6 bases each). V lost 4 bases and J 2 bases, leaving 12 bases between the germline ends. The CDR3 is 13 amino acids. Germline CDR1 is SQVTM and CDR2 is ANQGSEA. CDR3 region: CSVGGGSPYEQYF. The DNA for the CDR3 is TGCAGCGTTGGAGGGGGGTCCCCCTACGAGCAGTACTTC.

This clone was seen only once. The chain combines TRBV7-8 with TRBJ2-5, with a tentative D call TRBD1 (6 bases). The assigned J gene may be wrong: the sequence end matches TRBJ2-7 better. Looked up from germline, CDR1 is SGHVS and CDR2 is FQNEAQ. The CDR3 loop spans 14 amino acids. The CDR3 bases are TGTGCCAGCAGCCGGACAGTTAGATCCTACGAGCAGTACTTC. Translating gives CASSRTVRSYEQYF.

The chain has TRBV28 and TRBJ2-4; TRBD1 or TRBD2 may be the D gene (5 bases each). CDR1 is MDHEN, CDR2 SYDVKM, per germline. This CDR3 is 17 amino acids long. Trimming removed 7 bases from V and 1 base from J, with 20 bases in between. The CDR3 DNA sequence: TGTGCCAGCAAGTTGGGGACGAGGTCTGGTGCCAAAAACATTCAGTACTTC. It yields the protein CASKLGTRSGAKNIQYF.

The chain combines TRBV19 with TRBJ2-2, with TRBD2 identical over 10 bases. The ends lost 11 bases at V and 0 bases at J; junction bases unmatched: 3. The CDR3 runs to 14 residues. Germline V gene sequence: CDR1 LNHDA, CDR2 SQIVND (reference sequence). CDR3 region: CASGTSANTGELFF. CDR3 sequence (DNA): TGTGCCTCAGGGACTAGCGCGAACACCGGGGAGCTGTTTTTT.

The chain joins TRBV19 to TRBJ1-5; the match to TRBD1 covers 8 bases. Trimming took 6 bases from V and 5 from J; bases not matched to a gene: 6. This CDR3 has 14 residues. Germline loops: CDR1 LNHDA, CDR2 SQIVND (reference sequence). The CDR3, as DNA: TGTGCCAGTAGCGGGACAGGAACCCATCAGCCCCAGCATTTT. This encodes CASSGTGTHQPQHF.

This sequence joins TRBV9 and TRBJ1-2, with a tentative D call TRBD1 (6 bases). The CDR3 consists of 12 residues. V lost 6 bases, J lost 13 bases, and 19 bases lay in between. In germline, CDR1 is SGDLS, CDR2 YYNGEE. The CDR3 spells CASTRGGGGLTF. The CDR3 DNA reads as TGTGCCAGCACCCGCGGGGGCGGGGGTCTCACCTTC.

The rearrangement joins TRBV7-8 to TRBJ1-2, with D perhaps matching TRBD1 (5 bases). Germline V gives CDR1 SGHVS, CDR2 FQNEAQ. The CDR3 loop spans 15 amino acids. Between the trimmed V and J ends, which lost 1 base and 2 bases, there was a span of 11 bases. CDR3: CASSLVLGDNYGYTF. The CDR3, as DNA: TGTGCCAGCAGCTTAGTATTAGGGGACAACTATGGCTACACCTTC.

The chain is built from TRBV6-1 and TRBJ1-1; D uncertain. Per germline, CDR1 MNHNS and CDR2 SASEGT. This CDR3 spans 14 amino acids. The V end was cut by 4 bases, the J end by 2 bases, with 11 bases between. CDR3 bases: TGTGCCAGCAGTGGGAAACCGGTAAACACTGAAGCTTTCTTT. As protein: CASSGKPVNTEAFF.

V gene TRBV5-6 combines with J gene TRBJ1-2, with 7 positions matching TRBD1. This CDR3 is 14 amino acids long. Unmatched junction bases numbered 7, after V lost 4 bases and J lost 4 bases. The germline V gene encodes CDR1 SGHDT and CDR2 YYEEEE. The CDR3 region has the DNA TGTGCCAGCAGCCAGACAGGGAATAGCTATGGCTACACCTTC. Protein sequence: CASSQTGNSYGYTF.

This clone has just a few counts. The chain is built from TRBV6-5 and TRBJ2-1; 9 bases align to TRBD1. This CDR3 spans 14 amino acids. Germline CDR1 MNHEY, CDR2 SVGAGI. J was trimmed by 9 bases and V by 5 bases; bases with no gene match: 8. The CDR3 protein is CASSLQGAQGEQFF. For the CDR3, the DNA is TGTGCCAGCAGTCTACAGGGGGCGCAGGGTGAGCAGTTCTTC.

The CDR3 bases are TGCGCCAGCAGCTTGGGGCAGATAACAGATACGCAGTATTTT. This sequence encodes CASSLGQITDTQYF. The J gene is TRBJ2-3, the V gene TRBV5-1, with unresolved D. The CDR3 contains 14 residues. Germline values: CDR1 SGHRS, CDR2 YFSETQ. V lost 0 bases, J lost 3 bases, and 8 bases lay in between.

The chain links TRBV2 to TRBJ1-4; possible D gene TRBD1, 5 bases. Between the trimmed V and J ends, which lost 1 base and 3 bases, there was a span of 15 bases. This CDR3 spans 17 amino acids. The germline V gene has CDR1 SNHLY and CDR2 FYNNEI. This chain's CDR3 is CASSEDPGGVSNEKLFF. DNA of the CDR3: TGTGCCAGCAGTGAAGATCCCGGAGGGGTGTCTAATGAAAAACTGTTTTTT.

This chain joins TRBV27 and TRBJ2-1; D may be TRBD1 (6 bases). The CDR3 covers 11 residues. Germline CDR1 reads MNHEY; CDR2 reads SMNVEV (reference sequence). Trimming took 4 bases from V and 12 from J, leaving 10 bases between them. The CDR3 loop reads CASSSTGTQFF. CDR3 nucleotides: TGTGCCAGCAGTTCCACAGGGACGCAGTTCTTC.

The chain links TRBV27 to TRBJ2-7; 7 nucleotides match TRBD1. The length of the CDR3 is 16 residues. The germline V gene has CDR1 MNHEY and CDR2 SMNVEV (reference sequence). Unmatched junction bases numbered 12, after V lost 3 bases and J lost 4 bases. CDR3: CASSFGAGGSGYEQYF. CDR3 bases: TGTGCCAGCAGTTTTGGGGCAGGGGGATCGGGTTACGAGCAGTACTTC.

The chain recombines TRBV6-1 with TRBJ1-5; 9 bases line up with TRBD1. Losses at the gene ends were 8 bases for V and 4 bases for J; bases not matched to a gene: 3. The germline V gene has CDR1 MNHNS and CDR2 SASEGT. This CDR3 contains 13 residues. The DNA of the CDR3 is TGTGCCAGCGCGACAGGGGGTAATCAGCCCCAGCATTTT. It yields the protein CASATGGNQPQHF.

The rearrangement joins TRBV7-2 to TRBJ2-7; D is perhaps TRBD1 (6 bases). V was pared by 5 bases and J by 7 bases, with 18 bases between. Looked up from germline, CDR1 is SGHTA and CDR2 is FQGNSA. This CDR3 region has 14 residues. The CDR3 DNA reads as TGTGCCAGCAGCCGTTCGGGACACTCAGAGGAGCAGTACTTC. As protein: CASSRSGHSEEQYF.